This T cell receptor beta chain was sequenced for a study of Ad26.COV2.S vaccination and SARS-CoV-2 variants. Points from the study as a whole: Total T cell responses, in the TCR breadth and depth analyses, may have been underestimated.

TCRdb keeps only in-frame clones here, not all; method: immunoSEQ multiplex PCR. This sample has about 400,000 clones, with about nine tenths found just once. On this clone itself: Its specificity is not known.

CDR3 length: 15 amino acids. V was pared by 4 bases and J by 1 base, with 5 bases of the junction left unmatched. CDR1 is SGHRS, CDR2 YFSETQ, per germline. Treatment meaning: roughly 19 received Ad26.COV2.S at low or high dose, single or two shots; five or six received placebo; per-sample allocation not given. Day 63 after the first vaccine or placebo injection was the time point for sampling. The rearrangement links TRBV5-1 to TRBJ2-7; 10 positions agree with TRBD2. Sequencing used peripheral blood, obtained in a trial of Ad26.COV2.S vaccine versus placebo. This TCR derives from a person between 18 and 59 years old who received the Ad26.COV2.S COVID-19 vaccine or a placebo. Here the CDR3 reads CASSQRGGRSYEQYF. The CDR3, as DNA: TGCGCCAGCAGCCAGCGGGGGGGCCGTTCCTACGAGCAGTACTTC.